This T cell receptor (beta chain) was recovered during a study of identical twins. Study-wide findings and caveats: Twin-shared out-of-frame alpha sequences were enriched for low generation probability.

For this clonotype: As yet, its antigen is unknown.

Unique molecular identifiers were in the cDNA, with template-switch universal primer binding. TCRdb analysed the 5' RACE reads with MiXCR anew, one entry per CDR3 protein. Of 200,000 or so distinct CDR3 sequences in the sample, approximately 16% were seen once. This sample also appeared in a second study, on T cells expressing NK-cell markers. That study reports: No clear determination of HCMV specificity was made for expanded NKG2C+ T cell clones.

This clonotype was obtained from a woman between 18 and 30 years old in good health. Sequencing used CD8+ T cells sorted from blood.

CDR3 sequence (DNA): TGTGCTAGTGGCCTTGGAGTGGGACCGGACGAGCAGTACTTC. Translated, it gives CASGLGVGPDEQYF. The chain links TRBV12-5 to TRBJ2-7, with D tentatively TRBD1 or TRBD2 (5 bases each). Trimming removed 6 bases from V and 5 bases from J, with 17 bases in between. The CDR3 contains 14 residues. Germline V gene lookup returns CDR1 LGHNT and CDR2 FRNRAP.